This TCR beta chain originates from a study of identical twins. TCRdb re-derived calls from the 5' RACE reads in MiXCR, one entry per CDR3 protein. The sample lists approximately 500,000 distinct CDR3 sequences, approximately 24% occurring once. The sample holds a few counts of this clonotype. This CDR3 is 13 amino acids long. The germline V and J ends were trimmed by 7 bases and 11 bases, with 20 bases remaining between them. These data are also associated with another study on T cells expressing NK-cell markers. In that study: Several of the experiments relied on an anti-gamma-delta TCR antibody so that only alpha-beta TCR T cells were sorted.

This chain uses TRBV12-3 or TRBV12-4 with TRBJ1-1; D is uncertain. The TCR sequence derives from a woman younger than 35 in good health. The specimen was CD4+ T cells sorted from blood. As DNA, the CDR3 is TGTGCCAGCAATCCCAGACCCGGGCAGGCGGCTTTCTTT. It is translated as CASNPRPGQAAFF.